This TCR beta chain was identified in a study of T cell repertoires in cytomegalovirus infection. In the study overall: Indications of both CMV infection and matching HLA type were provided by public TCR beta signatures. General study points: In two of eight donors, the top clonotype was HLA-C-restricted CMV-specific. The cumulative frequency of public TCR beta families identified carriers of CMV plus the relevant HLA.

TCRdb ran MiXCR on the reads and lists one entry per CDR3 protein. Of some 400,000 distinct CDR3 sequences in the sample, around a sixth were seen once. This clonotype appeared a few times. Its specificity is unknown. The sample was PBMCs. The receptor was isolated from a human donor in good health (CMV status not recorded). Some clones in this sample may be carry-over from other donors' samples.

The CDR3 loop is CASGGGWHTEAFF. The CDR3 DNA sequence: TGTGCCAGCGGGGGGGGGTGGCACACTGAAGCTTTCTTT. J is TRBJ1-1 and V is TRBV7-9; D perhaps matches TRBD1 (5 bases). Trimming pared 8 bases from V and 3 bases from J, leaving 13 bases between. Germline V CDR1 and CDR2: SEHNR, FQNEAQ (reference sequence). The CDR3 contains 13 residues.